This T cell receptor beta chain was sequenced during a study of metastatic and nonmetastatic thyroid tumors. On the study more broadly: Malignant thyroid and benign thyroid patients provided blood and tumor or nodule tissue whose repertoires were compared.

The entire patient cohort was treatment-naive prior to thyroid surgery. Under the authors' procedure: To classify distant metastasis in papillary thyroid cancer, a model was built from CDR3 differences across clinicopathological groups. TCRdb re-called clones via MiXCR from the PCR reads. These V and J calls are TCRdb output, not the study's own analysis. Of around 30,000 clones detected, roughly 22% appear once; the ten largest clones hold less than 4%. The CDR3 consists of 14 residues. Trimming left V 9 bases short and J 3 bases short, with 17 bases between. Per germline, CDR1 MNHNS and CDR2 SASEGT. This clone appeared a few times. Its cognate antigen is unknown. General study results and limits: Malignant thyroid tumors reportedly had TCR beta diversity that was significantly higher than in benign nodules, in blood and tumor.

This chain links TRBV6-1 with TRBJ1-1; D remains ambiguous. Input material: tumor tissue. The receptor's source is a male donor with papillary thyroid cancer or a benign thyroid nodule (not recorded which). Some clones in this sample may be carry-over from other donors' samples. The CDR3 spells CASAEALGDTEAFF. For the CDR3, the DNA is TGTGCCAGTGCAGAGGCGTTGGGTGACACTGAAGCTTTCTTT.